This T cell receptor beta chain was retrieved from a study of post-analysis software for immune sequencing data. Study information: Several disease courses (relapsing-remitting, secondary progressive and progressive-relapsing) of multiple sclerosis were included. Findings and limits, study-wide: Controls had lower frequencies than patients of five or six TRBV segments, which included TRBV5-6, TRBV5-1 and TRBV20-1.

In the case of this clonotype: Its specificity is not known.

TCR beta libraries were prepared from cDNA with unique molecular identifiers. Each batch of about 0.85 to 10 million T cells produced roughly 0.5 million cDNA molecules. TCRdb fed the PCR reads into MiXCR, producing one record per CDR3 protein. The table lists roughly 870,000 distinct CDR3 sequences, about 57% of them singletons. CDR3 size: 15 residues. Germline V gene sequence: CDR1 SQVTM, CDR2 ANQGSEA. Trimming took 0 bases from V and 0 from J; bases not matched to a gene: 4. The sequenced sample was blood. The chain recombines TRBV29-1 with TRBJ2-7; 8 positions match TRBD1. This TCR derives from a girl aged 5-17 years with multiple sclerosis. CDR3 bases: TGCAGCGTTGAAGATCCCGGACAGGGCTCCTACGAGCAGTACTTC. It encodes CSVEDPGQGSYEQYF.